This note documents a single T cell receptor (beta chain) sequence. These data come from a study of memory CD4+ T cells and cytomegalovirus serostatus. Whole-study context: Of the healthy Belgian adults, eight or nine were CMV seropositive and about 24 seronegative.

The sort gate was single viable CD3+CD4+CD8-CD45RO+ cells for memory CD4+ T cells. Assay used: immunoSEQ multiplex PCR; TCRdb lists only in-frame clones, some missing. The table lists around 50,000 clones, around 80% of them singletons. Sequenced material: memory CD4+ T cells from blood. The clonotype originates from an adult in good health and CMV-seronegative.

CDR3 bases: TGTGCCATCAGTGATCTTCAGGGGTTGGGGACCCAGTACTTC. Protein: CAISDLQGLGTQYF. The chain links TRBV10-3 to TRBJ2-5, with D perhaps TRBD1 (6 bases). Germline V gene sequence: CDR1 ENHRY, CDR2 SYGVKD. This CDR3 has 14 residues. V lost 3 bases and J lost 7, with 15 bases in between.